These 17 T cell receptor beta chains were sequenced from one sample in a study of blood T cell repertoires in COVID-19. Sequencing used immunoSEQ multiplex PCR; TCRdb keeps in-frame clones, though not all of them. The sample holds 250,000 or so clones, about nine tenths seen once. Sequenced sample: PBMCs or T cells enriched from blood (not recorded which). The origin of the receptors is a woman aged 30 to 39 with acute COVID-19.

The chain links TRBV28 to TRBJ2-7; TRBD2 matches 7 bases. The V gene's germline CDR1 is MDHEN and CDR2 SYDVKM. There are 23 residues in the CDR3. V dropped 4 bases and J dropped 0; count of bases not matched to a gene: 30. CDR3 sequence reads: CASSSLWGGTGGGETYHSYEQYF. CDR3 DNA sequence: TGTGCCAGCAGTTCCCTCTGGGGTGGGACTGGCGGGGGAGAGACCTATCACTCCTACGAGCAGTACTTC.

This clone was seen just once. The rearrangement uses TRBV2 and TRBJ1-5, with 7 nucleotides matching TRBD1. Germline-derived CDR1 and CDR2 are SNHLY and FYNNEI. The CDR3 is made up of 15 amino acids. V lost 3 bases to trimming and J lost 4 bases; unmatched junction nucleotides: 6. This chain's CDR3 is CASSERGGGNQPQHF. The DNA for the CDR3 is TGTGCCAGCAGTGAGAGAGGGGGCGGTAATCAGCCCCAGCATTTT.

The J gene is TRBJ1-5, the V gene TRBV2; D uncertain. The CDR3 runs 16 residues. V was trimmed by 0 bases and J by 4 bases, leaving 13 bases between them. The V gene's germline CDR1 is SNHLY and CDR2 FYNNEI. Written as DNA, the CDR3 is TGTGCCAGCAGTGAAGCGCTTCAGACACTTAATCAGCCCCAGCATTTT. It is translated as CASSEALQTLNQPQHF.

This clone was detected only once. The chain joins TRBV9 to TRBJ2-2, with 9 bases that match TRBD1. CDR3 length: 18 residues. V lost 2 bases to trimming and J lost 2 bases; unmatched junction nucleotides: 10. Germline values: CDR1 SGDLS, CDR2 YYNGEE. CDR3 sequence: CASSVLHVGQGNTGELFF. CDR3 in DNA: TGTGCCAGCAGCGTTCTGCACGTGGGACAGGGAAACACCGGGGAGCTGTTTTTT. Combining the CDR3 with reference TRBV9 and TRBJ2-2 gives the whole variable domain DSGVTQTPKHLITATGQRVTLRCSPRSGDLSVYWYQQSLDQGLQFLIQYYNGEERAKGNILERFSAQQFPDLHSELNLSSLELGDSALYFCASSVLHVGQGNTGELFFGEGSRLTVL.

A single count supports this clone. This chain joins TRBV28 and TRBJ2-2; TRBD2 is a possible D gene (5 bases). V was clipped by 4 bases and J by 5 bases, with 11 bases between them. Germline assignment: CDR1 MDHEN and CDR2 SYDVKM. CDR3 length equals 14 residues. The CDR3, as DNA: TGTGCCAGCAGTTCCGGGGTATGGACCGGGGAGCTGTTTTTT. Amino acid sequence: CASSSGVWTGELFF.

The chain has TRBV28 and TRBJ2-3; 9 positions agree with TRBD2. The CDR3 loop spans 16 amino acids. The trim removed 5 bases at V and 3 bases at J, leaving 9 bases unmatched. Per the germline V gene, CDR1 is MDHEN and CDR2 is SYDVKM. The CDR3 sequence: CASSQLAGERTDTQYF. The CDR3 DNA is TGTGCCAGCAGTCAATTAGCGGGAGAGAGGACAGATACGCAGTATTTT.

This sequence joins TRBV12-3 or TRBV12-4 and TRBJ2-2, with D possibly TRBD2 on 5 matching bases. Trimming cost V 6 bases and J 6 bases, with 8 bases left between them. CDR3 length: 12 residues. The DNA of the CDR3 is TGTGCCAGCAGGACACTAGCCGGGGAGCTGTTTTTT. Its protein product is CASRTLAGELFF.

The chain joins TRBV13 to TRBJ2-3; TRBD2 matches 8 bases. In germline, CDR1 is PRHDT, CDR2 FYEKMQ (reference sequence). The junction had 12 bases not matched to a gene; V was cut back by 6 bases and J by 4 bases. The length of the CDR3 is 16 residues. The CDR3 coding sequence is TGTGCCAGCAGTCTCCCCGGGACTAGTGACGCAGATACGCAGTATTTT. It encodes CASSLPGTSDADTQYF. The whole variable domain, remainder taken from reference TRBV13 and TRBJ2-3, is AAGVIQSPRHLIKEKRETATLKCYPIPRHDTVYWYQQGPGQDPQFLISFYEKMQSDKGSIPDRFSAQQFSDYHSELNMSSLELGDSALYFCASSLPGTSDADTQYFGPGTRLTVL.

This chain connects TRBV18 to TRBJ2-3; no clear D. CDR1 KGHSH and CDR2 LQKENI come from the germline V gene. The CDR3 runs 13 residues. The germline V and J ends were trimmed by 3 bases and 6 bases, with 10 bases remaining between them. The DNA for the CDR3 is TGTGCCAGCTCACCGCTAGTAGAGGATACGCAGTATTTT. Translated, it gives CASSPLVEDTQYF. The full variable domain, rest sourced from reference TRBV18 and TRBJ2-3, is NAGVMQNPRHLVRRRGQEARLRCSPMKGHSHVYWYRQLPEEGLKFMVYLQKENIIDESGMPKERFSAEFPKEGPSILRIQQVVRGDSAAYFCASSPLVEDTQYFGPGTRLTVL.

The rearrangement joins TRBV24-1 to TRBJ1-1; 10 bases agree with TRBD1. The CDR3 has 13 amino acids. Trimming removed 4 bases from V and 7 bases from J; junction bases left unmatched: 2. CDR1 KGHDR and CDR2 SFDVKD come from the germline V gene. The CDR3 spells CATSDGTGVEAFF. In DNA form, the CDR3 reads TGTGCCACCAGTGACGGGACAGGGGTTGAAGCTTTCTTT.

This chain uses TRBV19 with TRBJ2-1, with D possibly being TRBD2 (5 bases). This CDR3 is 17 amino acids long. Germline V gene sequence: CDR1 LNHDA, CDR2 SQIVND (reference sequence). The V end lost 4 bases, the J end lost 2 bases, and 18 bases lay between the germline ends. CDR3 in DNA: TGTGCCAGTAGTACAGCCTACGGACTTGGCCCCTACAATGAGCAGTTCTTC. Translated, it gives CASSTAYGLGPYNEQFF.

V and J are TRBV19 and TRBJ2-2, with 11 bases lining up with TRBD2. Trimming took 5 bases from V and 4 from J; bases not matched to a gene: 6. Germline V CDR1 and CDR2: LNHDA, SQIVND (reference sequence). This CDR3 contains 16 residues. The CDR3 nucleotides are TGTGCCAGTAGTGCACTAGCGGGAGCCCTCACCGGGGAGCTGTTTTTT. Translated, it gives CASSALAGALTGELFF.

The V and J genes are TRBV12-3 or TRBV12-4 and TRBJ2-1, with unresolved D. V was pared by 2 bases and J by 8 bases, with 7 bases between. CDR3 length: 12 residues. Written as DNA, the CDR3 is TGTGCCAGCAGTTTAATCGGAGATGAGCAGTTCTTC. This gives the protein CASSLIGDEQFF.

The chain has TRBV30 and TRBJ1-4, with D possibly TRBD1 on 5 matching bases. CDR3 length: 15 residues. CDR1 and CDR2 from the germline V gene are GTSNPN and SVGIG (reference sequence). Trimming cost V 0 bases and J 8 bases, with 16 bases left between them. The CDR3 bases are TGTGCCTGGAGTGTCGCATCGGGGGGGAGGGAAAAACTGTTTTTT. Protein product: CAWSVASGGREKLFF.

The genes are TRBV7-3 and TRBJ2-7; perhaps TRBD1 as D (6 bases). V was trimmed by 5 bases and J by 3 bases, leaving 11 bases between them. CDR3 length equals 13 residues. Germline V gene sequence: CDR1 SGHTA, CDR2 FQGTGA. CDR3: CASSVEQGYEQYF. The CDR3 DNA follows: TGTGCCAGCAGCGTAGAACAGGGCTACGAGCAGTACTTC.

Concerning this clone: A read error may account for a junction end that differs from germline. The rearrangement links TRBV5-1 to TRBJ1-2, with D perhaps matching TRBD1 (6 bases). Per the germline V gene, CDR1 is SGHRS and CDR2 is YFSETQ. The CDR3 totals 12 residues. The CDR3 protein is CASSSNRDTYYF. CDR3 sequence (DNA): TGCGCCAGCAGCTCAAACCGGGACACCTATTACTTC.

The gene calls are TRBV5-1 and TRBJ2-5; TRBD2 matches at 13 bases. The V and J ends lost 4 bases and 4 bases, in that order; junction bases with no gene match: 7. This CDR3 is built from 16 residues. Germline CDR1 reads SGHRS; CDR2 reads YFSETQ. The CDR3 sequence: CASSPRTSGSGETQYF. For the CDR3, the DNA is TGCGCCAGCAGCCCCCGGACTAGCGGGAGTGGAGAGACCCAGTACTTC. The variable domain in full, completed from reference TRBV5-1 and TRBJ2-5, reads KAGVTQTPRYLIKTRGQQVTLSCSPISGHRSVSWYQQTPGQGLQFLFEYFSETQRNKGNFPGRFSGRQFSNSRSEMNVSTLELGDSALYLCASSPRTSGSGETQYFGPGTRLLVL.